The present entry profiles one T cell receptor beta chain with its context. This entry comes from a study of shared clonotypes between healthy human individuals. Across the study: With ages of 18 to 49, the donors were a couple of women and a few men.

The CDR3 covers 15 residues. Deletions cut 0 bases from V and 7 bases from J, with 12 bases between. The germline V gene encodes CDR1 MNHEY and CDR2 SVGAGI. Sequencing was performed with immunoSEQ multiplex PCR; in TCRdb, only in-frame clones are kept and a portion is missing. Of about 2,100,000 clones in the sample, just over 90% were seen once. Naive CD8 cells lacked CD45RO, underwent positive selection for CCR7 and left out terminally differentiated effector memory CD45RA+ cells. Sequences were obtained from naive CD8+ T cells from PBMCs. The chain combines TRBV6-5 with TRBJ1-4; perhaps TRBD1 as D (5 bases). The sequence derives from a man aged 18 to 30 in good health. Some clones in this sample may be carry-over from other donors' samples. The chain's CDR3 is CASSYSQGYGEKLFF. In nucleotides, the CDR3 is TGTGCCAGCAGTTACTCGCAGGGTTACGGTGAAAAACTGTTTTTT.